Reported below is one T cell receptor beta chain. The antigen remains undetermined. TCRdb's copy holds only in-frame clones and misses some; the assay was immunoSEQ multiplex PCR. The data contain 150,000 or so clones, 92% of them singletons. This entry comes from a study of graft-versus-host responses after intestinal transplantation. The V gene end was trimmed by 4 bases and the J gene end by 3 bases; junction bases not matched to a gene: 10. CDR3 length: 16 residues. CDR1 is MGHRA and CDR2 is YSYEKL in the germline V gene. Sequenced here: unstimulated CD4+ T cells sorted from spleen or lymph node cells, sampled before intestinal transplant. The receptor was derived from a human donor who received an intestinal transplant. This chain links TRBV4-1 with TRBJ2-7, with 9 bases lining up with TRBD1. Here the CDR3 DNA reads TGCGCCAGCAGCCCCCGGACAGGGGAAATTCTCTACGAGCAGTACTTC. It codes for CASSPRTGEILYEQYF.